This TCR beta chain was recorded in a study of blood T cell repertoires in COVID-19. V lost 2 bases and J lost 2; bases outside the gene matches: 6. Germline V gene lookup returns CDR1 GTSNPN and CDR2 SVGIG (reference sequence). The CDR3 runs to 15 residues. Measured with immunoSEQ multiplex PCR; TCRdb has only the in-frame clones, and not every one. The data contain fewer than 300,000 clones, roughly 89% of them singletons. Participants reported their clinical history, and cohort assignment relied on those reports. Two negative PCRs, clearance, or symptom resolution characterized the recovered Cohort 3 donors.

The gene calls are TRBV30 and TRBJ1-3, with TRBD1 matching over 7 bases. The material sequenced was PBMCs or T cells enriched from blood (not recorded which). The clonotype was recovered from a man aged 40-55 years who had recovered from COVID-19. The CDR3 region has the DNA TGTGCCTGGAGTACCCGGACAGGAGCTGGAAACACCATATATTTT. The encoded protein is CAWSTRTGAGNTIYF.